The 12 T cell receptor beta chains in this list originate from one sample, sequenced in a study of blood T cell repertoires in COVID-19. Data came from immunoSEQ multiplex PCR; TCRdb stores just in-frame clones and leaves some out. The sample holds tens of thousands of clones, approximately 80% seen once. The material sequenced was peripheral blood. The receptors here all came from a man between 45 and 60 years old with COVID-19, enrolled during active disease.

The chain joins TRBV7-6 to TRBJ2-5, with D perhaps TRBD2 (5 bases). V gave up 6 bases and J gave up 4 bases, with 12 bases separating them. The CDR3 consists of 13 residues. The germline V gene has CDR1 SGHVS and CDR2 FNYEAQ. CDR3 loop: CASRPTRAETQYF. The CDR3 DNA follows: TGTGCCAGCAGACCCACTAGGGCAGAGACCCAGTACTTC.

The chain joins TRBV24-1 to TRBJ1-2; TRBD1 matches at 9 bases. Losses at the gene ends were 2 bases for V and 8 bases for J; bases not matched to a gene: 5. The CDR3 runs to 14 residues. CDR1 and CDR2 from the germline V gene are KGHDR and SFDVKD. The CDR3 bases are TGTGCCACCAGTGATTCTACAGGGGGCTACGGCTACACCTTC. Translation gives CATSDSTGGYGYTF.

This chain links TRBV7-9 with TRBJ2-5; D might be TRBD2 (7 bases). The CDR3 is made up of 12 amino acids. Germline CDR1 and CDR2: SEHNR and FQNEAQ (reference sequence). The CDR3 loop reads CVIGGPQETQYF. CDR3 DNA sequence: TGTGTTATCGGGGGGCCCCAAGAGACCCAGTACTTC.

The rearrangement links TRBV12-3 or TRBV12-4 to TRBJ1-1; D may be TRBD1 (5 bases). The CDR3 is 13 residues long. Between the trimmed V and J ends, which lost 3 bases and 4 bases, there was a span of 9 bases. CDR3 in DNA: TGTGCCAGCAGTTTTCGGAGGGGCACTGAAGCTTTCTTT. Translation gives CASSFRRGTEAFF.

This rearrangement joins TRBV20-1 to TRBJ1-5; weak D call: TRBD1 (5 bases). The V gene lost 3 bases and the J gene lost 5 bases, with 17 bases spanning the gap. The CDR3 is 15 amino acids. The germline V gene has CDR1 DFQATT and CDR2 SNEGSKA (reference sequence). CDR3 protein: CSASWQGGWDQPQHF. CDR3 DNA sequence: TGCAGTGCTAGTTGGCAGGGTGGTTGGGATCAGCCCCAGCATTTT.

The rearrangement links TRBV19 to TRBJ2-1; D unclear. Deletions cut 5 bases from V and 0 bases from J, with 11 bases between. Germline CDR1 and CDR2: LNHDA and SQIVND (reference sequence). The CDR3 is 15 amino acids. The DNA for the CDR3 is TGTGCCAGTAGTTCCGAGGCAGACTCCTACAATGAGCAGTTCTTC. It encodes CASSSEADSYNEQFF.

The rearrangement links TRBV12-3 or TRBV12-4 to TRBJ2-1, with D perhaps TRBD2 (6 bases). With 6 bases removed from V and 10 bases from J, the gap between germline ends came to 16 bases. The CDR3 runs to 13 residues. CDR3 amino acids: CASSPTRSGEQFF. In DNA form, the CDR3 reads TGTGCCAGCAGCCCGACTAGATCGGGCGAGCAGTTCTTC.

This clone was observed a handful of times. The chain links TRBV5-4 to TRBJ1-2; tentatively, D is TRBD1 (6 bases). The V end was cut by 1 base, the J end by 4 bases, with 11 bases between. Germline loops: CDR1 SGHNT, CDR2 YYREEE (reference sequence). The CDR3 covers 14 residues. In DNA, the CDR3 is TGTGCCAGCAGCTTGCGGACAGCCCTCTATGGCTACACCTTC. This sequence encodes CASSLRTALYGYTF. The whole variable domain, filled in from reference TRBV5-4 and TRBJ1-2, reads ETGVTQSPTHLIKTRGQQVTLRCSSQSGHNTVSWYQQALGQGPQFIFQYYREEENGRGNFPPRFSGLQFPNYSSELNVNALELDDSALYLCASSLRTALYGYTFGSGTRLTVV.

The J gene is TRBJ1-4, the V gene TRBV5-1; perhaps TRBD1 as D (5 bases). CDR1 is SGHRS, CDR2 YFSETQ, per germline. V was cut by 4 bases and J by 1 base, with 14 bases left in between. The CDR3 is 16 amino acids. As DNA, the CDR3 is TGCGCCAGCAGCCCCCAAGCGCAGGGAACTAATGAAAAACTGTTTTTT. It translates to CASSPQAQGTNEKLFF.

The V and J genes are TRBV5-5 and TRBJ1-1; D gene uncertain. Per germline, CDR1 SGHKS and CDR2 YYEKEE (reference sequence). V was cut by 4 bases and J by 0 bases, with 10 bases left in between. The CDR3 length is 14 residues. The CDR3 coding sequence is TGTGCCAGCAGCGCTTTCTATATGAACACTGAAGCTTTCTTT. Protein sequence: CASSAFYMNTEAFF.

The genes are TRBV6-6 and TRBJ1-2; 11 bases map to TRBD1. Trimming took 8 bases from V and 2 from J; bases not matched to a gene: 4. There are 14 residues in the CDR3. Germline CDR1 is MNHNY and CDR2 is SVGAGI (reference sequence). As DNA, the CDR3 is TGTGCCAGCGCGGGACAGGGGGAGAACTATGGCTACACCTTC. This codes for CASAGQGENYGYTF.

The gene calls are TRBV5-1 and TRBJ2-5, with TRBD1 identical over 8 bases. Per germline, CDR1 SGHRS and CDR2 YFSETQ. The CDR3 contains 15 residues. V was pared by 4 bases and J by 5 bases, with 10 bases of the junction left unmatched. CDR3: CASSRETGAWETQYF. The DNA for the CDR3 is TGCGCCAGCAGCCGTGAGACAGGGGCATGGGAGACCCAGTACTTC. Drawing the rest from reference TRBV5-1 and TRBJ2-5, the complete variable domain is KAGVTQTPRYLIKTRGQQVTLSCSPISGHRSVSWYQQTPGQGLQFLFEYFSETQRNKGNFPGRFSGRQFSNSRSEMNVSTLELGDSALYLCASSRETGAWETQYFGPGTRLLVL.